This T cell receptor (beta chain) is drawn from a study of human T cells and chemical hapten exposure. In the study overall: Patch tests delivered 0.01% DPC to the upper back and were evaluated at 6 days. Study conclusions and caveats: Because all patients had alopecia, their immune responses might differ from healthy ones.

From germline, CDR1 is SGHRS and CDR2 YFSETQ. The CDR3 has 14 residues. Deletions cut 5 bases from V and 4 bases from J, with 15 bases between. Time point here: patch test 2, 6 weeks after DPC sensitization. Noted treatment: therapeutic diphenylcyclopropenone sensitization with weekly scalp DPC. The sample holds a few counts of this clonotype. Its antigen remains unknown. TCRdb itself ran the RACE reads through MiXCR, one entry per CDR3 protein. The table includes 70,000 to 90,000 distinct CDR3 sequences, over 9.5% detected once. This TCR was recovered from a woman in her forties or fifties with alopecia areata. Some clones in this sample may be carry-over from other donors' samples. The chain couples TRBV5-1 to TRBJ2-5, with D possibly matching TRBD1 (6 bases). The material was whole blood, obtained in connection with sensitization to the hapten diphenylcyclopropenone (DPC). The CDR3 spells CASRPQGLRETQYF. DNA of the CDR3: TGCGCCAGCAGACCCCAGGGGCTCCGAGAGACCCAGTACTTC. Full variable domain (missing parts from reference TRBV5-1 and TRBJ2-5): KAGVTQTPRYLIKTRGQQVTLSCSPISGHRSVSWYQQTPGQGLQFLFEYFSETQRNKGNFPGRFSGRQFSNSRSEMNVSTLELGDSALYLCASRPQGLRETQYFGPGTRLLVL.